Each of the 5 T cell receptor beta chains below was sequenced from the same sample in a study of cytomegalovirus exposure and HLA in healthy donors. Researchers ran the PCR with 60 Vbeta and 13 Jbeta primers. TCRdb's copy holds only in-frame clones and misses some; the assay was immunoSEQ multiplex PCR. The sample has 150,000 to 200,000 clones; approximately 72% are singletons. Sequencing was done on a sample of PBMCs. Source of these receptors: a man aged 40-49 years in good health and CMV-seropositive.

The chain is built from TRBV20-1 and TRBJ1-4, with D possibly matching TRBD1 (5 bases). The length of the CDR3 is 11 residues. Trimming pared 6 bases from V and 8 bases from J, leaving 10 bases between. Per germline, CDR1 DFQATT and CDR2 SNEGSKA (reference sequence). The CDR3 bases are TGCAGTGCCGCGCAGGGAGAAAAACTGTTTTTT. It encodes CSAAQGEKLFF.

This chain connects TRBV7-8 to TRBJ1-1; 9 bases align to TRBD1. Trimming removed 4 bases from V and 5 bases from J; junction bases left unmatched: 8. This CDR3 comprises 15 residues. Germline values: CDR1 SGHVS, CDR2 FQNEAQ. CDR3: CASSSLGTGRTEAFF. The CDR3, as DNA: TGTGCCAGCAGCTCCCTCGGGACAGGGAGGACTGAAGCTTTCTTT.

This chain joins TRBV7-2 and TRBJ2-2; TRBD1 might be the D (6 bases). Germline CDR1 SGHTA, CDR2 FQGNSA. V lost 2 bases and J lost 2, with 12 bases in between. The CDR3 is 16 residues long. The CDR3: CASSLWDTRNTGELFF. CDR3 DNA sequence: TGTGCCAGCAGCTTATGGGACACTAGAAACACCGGGGAGCTGTTTTTT.

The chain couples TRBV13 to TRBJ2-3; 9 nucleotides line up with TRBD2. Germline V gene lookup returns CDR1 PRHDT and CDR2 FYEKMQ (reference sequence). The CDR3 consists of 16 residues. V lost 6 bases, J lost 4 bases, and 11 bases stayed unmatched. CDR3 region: CASRGLAGGPADTQYF. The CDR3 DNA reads TGTGCCAGCAGAGGTCTCGCGGGGGGGCCGGCAGATACGCAGTATTTT.

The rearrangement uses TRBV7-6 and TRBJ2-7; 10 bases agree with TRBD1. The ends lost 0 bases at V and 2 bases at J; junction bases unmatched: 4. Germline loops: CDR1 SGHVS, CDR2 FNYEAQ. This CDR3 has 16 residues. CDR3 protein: CASSLAGTGATYEQYF. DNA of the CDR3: TGTGCCAGCAGCTTAGCCGGGACAGGGGCAACCTACGAGCAGTACTTC.